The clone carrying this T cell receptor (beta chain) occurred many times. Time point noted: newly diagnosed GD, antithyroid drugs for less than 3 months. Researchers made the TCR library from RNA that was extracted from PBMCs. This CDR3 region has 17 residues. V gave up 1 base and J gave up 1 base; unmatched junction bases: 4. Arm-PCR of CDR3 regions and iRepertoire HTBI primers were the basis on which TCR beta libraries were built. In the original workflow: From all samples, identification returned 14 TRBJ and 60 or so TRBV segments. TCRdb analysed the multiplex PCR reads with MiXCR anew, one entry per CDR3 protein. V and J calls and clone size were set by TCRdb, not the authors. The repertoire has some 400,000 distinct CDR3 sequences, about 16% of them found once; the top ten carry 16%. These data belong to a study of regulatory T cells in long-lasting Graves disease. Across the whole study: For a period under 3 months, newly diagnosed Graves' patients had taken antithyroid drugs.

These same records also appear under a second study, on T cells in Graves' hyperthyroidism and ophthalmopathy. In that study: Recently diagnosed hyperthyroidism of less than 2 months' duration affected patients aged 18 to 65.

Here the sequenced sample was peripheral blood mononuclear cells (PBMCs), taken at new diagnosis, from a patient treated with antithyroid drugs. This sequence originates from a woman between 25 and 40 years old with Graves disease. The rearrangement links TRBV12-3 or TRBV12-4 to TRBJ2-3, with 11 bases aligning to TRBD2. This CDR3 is CASSLEKLAGGTDTQYF. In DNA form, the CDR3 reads TGTGCCAGCAGTTTAGAGAAACTAGCGGGAGGCACAGATACGCAGTATTTT.